This record covers a single TCR beta chain. The data originate from a study of blood T cell repertoires in COVID-19. Assay: immunoSEQ multiplex PCR; the TCRdb copy retains only in-frame clones and omits some. The sample includes 110,000 or so clones, 85% of them seen just once. CDR1 and CDR2 (germline): LNHDA, SQIVND (reference sequence). The CDR3 contains 18 residues. The V and J ends lost 6 bases and 0 bases, in that order; junction bases with no gene match: 9. Source material: peripheral blood. The clonotype was recovered from a human donor in a cohort sampled during active COVID-19. The V and J genes are TRBV19 and TRBJ2-2; 11 bases match TRBD2. CDR3 region: CASRRPTSGASNTGELFF. The DNA for the CDR3 is TGTGCCAGTAGGCGGCCGACTAGCGGGGCCTCGAACACCGGGGAGCTGTTTTTT. Full variable domain (outside the CDR3, taken from reference TRBV19 and TRBJ2-2): DGGITQSPKYLFRKEGQNVTLSCEQNLNHDAMYWYRQDPGQGLRLIYYSQIVNDFQKGDIAEGYSVSREKKESFPLTVTSAQKNPTAFYLCASRRPTSGASNTGELFFGEGSRLTVL.